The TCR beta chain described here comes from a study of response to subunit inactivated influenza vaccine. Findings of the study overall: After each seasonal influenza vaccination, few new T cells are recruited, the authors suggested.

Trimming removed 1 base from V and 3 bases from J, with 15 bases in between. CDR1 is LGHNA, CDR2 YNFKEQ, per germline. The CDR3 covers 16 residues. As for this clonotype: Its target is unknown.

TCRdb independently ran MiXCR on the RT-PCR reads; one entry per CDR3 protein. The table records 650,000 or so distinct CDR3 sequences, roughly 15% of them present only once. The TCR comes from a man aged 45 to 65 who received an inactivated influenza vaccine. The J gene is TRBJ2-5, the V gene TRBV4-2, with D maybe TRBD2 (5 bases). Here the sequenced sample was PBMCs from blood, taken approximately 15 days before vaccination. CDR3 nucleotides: TGTGCCAGCAGCCAAGTTTCTTATGGGAGAGAAGAGACCCAGTACTTC. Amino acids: CASSQVSYGREETQYF.